This TCR beta chain stems from a study of T cell responses to AZD1222 COVID-19 vaccine. Clones were sequenced by immunoSEQ multiplex PCR, and TCRdb holds only the in-frame ones, with some missing. The profile shows approximately 110,000 clones, 88% of them singletons. This CDR3 spans 15 amino acids. Germline V gene lookup returns CDR1 MNHEY and CDR2 SVGAGI. V was clipped by 4 bases and J by 0 bases, with 10 bases between them. The chain joins TRBV6-5 to TRBJ1-3; D uncertain. The sequence derives from an adult in good health. The source was peripheral blood, collected on day 0 of MenACWY control vaccination. CDR3 sequence reads: CASSFSGLSGNTIYF. CDR3 coding DNA: TGTGCCAGCAGTTTCTCAGGACTCTCTGGAAACACCATATATTTT.